The rows below give T cell receptor beta chains drawn from one sample of a study of cytomegalovirus exposure and HLA in healthy donors. Measured with immunoSEQ multiplex PCR; TCRdb has only the in-frame clones, and not every one. This sample has some 87,000 clones, with around 77% found just once. Sequencing was carried out using PBMCs. The receptors originated from a man aged 50-60 years in good health and CMV-seropositive. CDR3s include the opening cysteine and the closing phenylalanine or tryptophan. Each record gives: clone size, J gene, D gene, V gene, CDR3 protein, CDR3 DNA. D genes are given only for firm matches. The size field is filled for only some rows; it gives once, few, many or a size class.

clone_size: .; j_call: TRBJ2-7; d_call: .; v_call: TRBV28; cdr3_aa: CASSRRTAAYEQYF; cdr3_nt: TGTGCCAGCAGTCGCCGGACAGCTGCGTACGAGCAGTACTTC
clone_size: .; j_call: TRBJ1-5; d_call: .; v_call: TRBV4-1; cdr3_aa: CASSLFQNAPGNQPQNF; cdr3_nt: TGCGCCAGCAGCCTCTTTCAAAATGCCCCCGGGAATCAGCCCCAGAATTTT
clone_size: .; j_call: TRBJ2-5; d_call: .; v_call: TRBV4-3; cdr3_aa: CASSLVQGETQYF; cdr3_nt: TGCGCCAGCAGCCTGGTGCAGGGAGAGACCCAGTACTTC
clone_size: .; j_call: TRBJ1-6; d_call: TRBD1; v_call: TRBV4-1; cdr3_aa: CASSQPLDRGGSPLHF; cdr3_nt: TGCGCCAGCAGCCAACCCCTGGACAGGGGTGGTTCACCCCTCCACTTT
clone_size: .; j_call: TRBJ2-3; d_call: .; v_call: TRBV11-1; cdr3_aa: CASSPRRASVPTDTQYF; cdr3_nt: TGTGCCAGCAGCCCCAGGCGGGCTAGCGTTCCCACAGATACGCAGTATTTT
clone_size: few; j_call: TRBJ1-2; d_call: .; v_call: TRBV2; cdr3_aa: CASSLQGRNGYTF; cdr3_nt: TGTGCCAGCAGTCTACAGGGACGGAACGGCTACACCTTC
clone_size: .; j_call: TRBJ2-1; d_call: TRBD2; v_call: TRBV7-8; cdr3_aa: CASTGLADNEQFF; cdr3_nt: TGTGCCAGCACCGGACTAGCGGACAATGAGCAGTTCTTC
clone_size: .; j_call: TRBJ1-5; d_call: .; v_call: TRBV27; cdr3_aa: CASSNWGGNQPQHF; cdr3_nt: TGTGCCAGCAGTAACTGGGGCGGCAATCAGCCCCAGCATTTT
clone_size: .; j_call: TRBJ1-1; d_call: TRBD1; v_call: TRBV7-2; cdr3_aa: CASSPNTGQGMKVAFF; cdr3_nt: TGTGCCAGCAGCCCAAACACGGGACAGGGTATGAAAGTAGCTTTCTTT
clone_size: .; j_call: TRBJ2-5; d_call: .; v_call: TRBV30; cdr3_aa: CAWSVRRAETQYF; cdr3_nt: TGTGCCTGGAGTGTACGCAGGGCAGAGACCCAGTACTTC
clone_size: .; j_call: TRBJ2-1; d_call: TRBD2; v_call: TRBV29-1; cdr3_aa: CSVSTILAGGYNEQFF; cdr3_nt: TGCAGCGTCTCCACGATCCTAGCGGGGGGTTACAATGAGCAGTTCTTC
clone_size: .; j_call: TRBJ2-3; d_call: .; v_call: TRBV5-4; cdr3_aa: CASRRGGDTDTQYF; cdr3_nt: TGTGCCAGCAGGAGGGGGGGAGACACAGATACGCAGTATTTT
clone_size: .; j_call: TRBJ2-5; d_call: .; v_call: TRBV18; cdr3_aa: CASSPKGPQETQYF; cdr3_nt: TGTGCCAGCTCCCCCAAGGGGCCTCAAGAGACCCAGTACTTC
clone_size: .; j_call: TRBJ1-3; d_call: .; v_call: TRBV13; cdr3_aa: CASSYRAELSGNTIYF; cdr3_nt: TGTGCCAGCAGCTACAGGGCAGAACTCTCTGGAAACACCATATATTTT
clone_size: .; j_call: TRBJ2-3; d_call: TRBD2; v_call: TRBV30; cdr3_aa: CAWSGLAGGKTDTQYF; cdr3_nt: TGTGCCTGGAGTGGACTAGCGGGGGGGAAAACAGATACGCAGTATTTT
clone_size: .; j_call: TRBJ1-6; d_call: TRBD1; v_call: TRBV5-4; cdr3_aa: CASSWGQGHNSPLNF; cdr3_nt: TGTGCCAGCAGCTGGGGACAGGGCCATAATTCACCCCTCAACTTT
clone_size: .; j_call: TRBJ1-6; d_call: TRBD1; v_call: TRBV5-1; cdr3_aa: CASSLAEGAASPLHF; cdr3_nt: TGCGCCAGCAGCTTGGCCGAGGGGGCGGCATCACCCCTCCACTTT
clone_size: .; j_call: TRBJ2-2; d_call: TRBD2; v_call: TRBV7-9; cdr3_aa: CASMWLAVNTGELFF; cdr3_nt: TGTGCCAGCATGTGGCTAGCGGTGAACACCGGGGAGCTGTTTTTT
clone_size: .; j_call: TRBJ1-1; d_call: TRBD1; v_call: TRBV7-2; cdr3_aa: CASSLLPTGANTEAFF; cdr3_nt: TGTGCCAGCAGTTTATTACCTACAGGGGCTAACACTGAAGCTTTCTTT
clone_size: .; j_call: TRBJ2-3; d_call: TRBD2; v_call: TRBV27; cdr3_aa: CASSSIAGGPPDTQYF; cdr3_nt: TGTGCCAGCAGTTCCATAGCGGGGGGGCCCCCAGATACGCAGTATTTT
clone_size: .; j_call: TRBJ1-2; d_call: .; v_call: TRBV6-5; cdr3_aa: CASSYSPGNYGYTF; cdr3_nt: TGTGCCAGCAGTTACTCGCCAGGGAATTATGGCTACACCTTC
clone_size: .; j_call: TRBJ1-1; d_call: .; v_call: TRBV7-2; cdr3_aa: CASSFRRSEAFF; cdr3_nt: TGTGCCAGCAGCTTTCGGCGGAGTGAAGCTTTCTTT
clone_size: .; j_call: TRBJ1-1; d_call: .; v_call: TRBV5-1; cdr3_aa: CASSLAGLAEAFF; cdr3_nt: TGCGCCAGCAGCTTGGCTGGTTTAGCTGAAGCTTTCTTT
clone_size: once; j_call: TRBJ1-1; d_call: .; v_call: TRBV30; cdr3_aa: CACKRGANTEAFF; cdr3_nt: TGTGCCTGTAAACGGGGGGCGAACACTGAAGCTTTCTTT
clone_size: .; j_call: TRBJ1-1; d_call: .; v_call: TRBV10-3; cdr3_aa: CAISPQGTEAFF; cdr3_nt: TGTGCCATCAGCCCCCAGGGGACTGAAGCTTTCTTT
clone_size: .; j_call: TRBJ2-7; d_call: TRBD2; v_call: TRBV5-1; cdr3_aa: CASSFSGASYEQYF; cdr3_nt: TGCGCCAGCAGCTTTAGCGGGGCCTCCTACGAGCAGTACTTC
clone_size: .; j_call: TRBJ2-3; d_call: TRBD1; v_call: TRBV6-1; cdr3_aa: CASSERGQGPDTQYF; cdr3_nt: TGTGCCAGCAGTGAGAGGGGACAGGGTCCAGATACGCAGTATTTT
clone_size: .; j_call: TRBJ2-7; d_call: .; v_call: TRBV7-6; cdr3_aa: CASSLAADITYEQYF; cdr3_nt: TGTGCCAGCAGCTTAGCCGCGGACATTACCTACGAGCAGTACTTC
clone_size: .; j_call: TRBJ2-2; d_call: .; v_call: TRBV6-1; cdr3_aa: CASTLGTYTGELFF; cdr3_nt: TGTGCCAGCACCTTAGGGACATATACCGGGGAGCTGTTTTTT
clone_size: .; j_call: TRBJ1-1; d_call: .; v_call: TRBV6-1; cdr3_aa: CASSEYKGRTEAFF; cdr3_nt: TGTGCCAGCAGTGAATATAAGGGGAGGACTGAAGCTTTCTTT
clone_size: .; j_call: TRBJ2-7; d_call: TRBD2; v_call: TRBV4-1; cdr3_aa: CASSHPVGGTYEQYF; cdr3_nt: TGCGCCAGCAGCCACCCCGTCGGGGGGACCTACGAGCAGTACTTC